The 20 T cell receptor beta chains reported below all come from one sample, sequenced in a study of control samples from healthy donors and cancer patients. Sequencing used immunoSEQ multiplex PCR; TCRdb keeps in-frame clones, though not all of them. The sample holds around 110,000 clones, over 90% seen once. The specimen was blood. The receptors shown here come from a man aged 25-45 years in good health.

This chain joins TRBV9 and TRBJ2-3, with 14 bases aligning to TRBD2. V lost 3 bases and J lost 1; bases outside the gene matches: 7. CDR3 length: 18 residues. Germline V gene sequence: CDR1 SGDLS, CDR2 YYNGEE. CDR3 bases: TGTGCCAGCAGCGCAGGGACTAGCGGGGGTGCCGGCACAGATACGCAGTATTTT. Its protein is CASSAGTSGGAGTDTQYF. Variable domain in full (rest from reference TRBV9 and TRBJ2-3): DSGVTQTPKHLITATGQRVTLRCSPRSGDLSVYWYQQSLDQGLQFLIQYYNGEERAKGNILERFSAQQFPDLHSELNLSSLELGDSALYFCASSAGTSGGAGTDTQYFGPGTRLTVL.

The chain couples TRBV7-7 to TRBJ1-3; D perhaps matches TRBD1 (5 bases). The CDR3 has 15 residues. Trimming took off 1 base at V and 2 bases at J, with 9 bases between the two ends. CDR1 is SSHAT and CDR2 is FNYEAQ in the germline V gene (reference sequence). CDR3 amino acids: CASSLEPGPGNTIYF. The CDR3 DNA reads TGTGCCAGCAGCTTAGAACCGGGGCCTGGAAACACCATATATTTT. Variable domain in full (rest from reference TRBV7-7 and TRBJ1-3): GAGVSQSPRYKVTKRGQDVTLRCDPISSHATLYWYQQALGQGPEFLTYFNYEAQPDKSGLPSDRFSAERPEGSISTLTIQRTEQRDSAMYRCASSLEPGPGNTIYFGEGSWLTVV.

A word on this clone: Compared with germline, one end of the junction differs, possibly owing to a read error. The chain employs TRBV5-6 and TRBJ1-2; 7 positions match TRBD1. The germline CDR1 and CDR2 sequences are SGHDT and YYEEEE. The CDR3 spans 13 residues. The CDR3 coding sequence is TGTGCCAGCACCCGGGACAGAAGCTATGGCTACATCTTC. As protein: CASTRDRSYGYIF.

This chain connects TRBV5-5 to TRBJ2-7; D not resolved. V dropped 0 bases and J dropped 7 bases, with 8 bases sitting between them. The CDR3 covers 12 residues. The germline gives CDR1 SGHKS, CDR2 YYEKEE (reference sequence). The CDR3 reads CASSLDHEEQYV. As DNA, the CDR3 is TGTGCCAGCAGCTTGGACCACGAGGAGCAGTACGTC.

This clone was picked up a small number of times. The chain recombines TRBV10-3 with TRBJ1-2; D call uncertain. The V end was cut by 10 bases, the J end by 3 bases, with 15 bases between. CDR3 length: 13 residues. Looked up from germline, CDR1 is ENHRY and CDR2 is SYGVKD. Here the CDR3 reads CATTYLNDYGYTF. CDR3 sequence (DNA): TGTGCCACCACCTACTTGAATGACTATGGCTACACCTTC.

The chain uses TRBV24-1 and TRBJ2-3, with 8 positions matching TRBD2. Per germline, CDR1 KGHDR and CDR2 SFDVKD. The CDR3 extends over 18 amino acids. The J segment lost 2 bases and the V segment lost 5 bases, leaving 14 bases of the junction unmatched. CDR3 sequence: CATSGTKRGTSPTDTQYF. DNA of the CDR3: TGTGCCACCAGTGGCACCAAGCGGGGGACCAGCCCCACAGATACGCAGTATTTT.

The J gene is TRBJ2-6, the V gene TRBV11-2; no reliable D call. Looked up from germline, CDR1 is SGHAT and CDR2 is FQNNGV. Trimming cost V 3 bases and J 0 bases, with 3 bases left between them. The CDR3 covers 14 residues. DNA for the CDR3: TGTGCCAGCAGCTTCGTCTCTGGGGCCAACGTCCTGACTTTC. Its translation is CASSFVSGANVLTF.

The J gene is TRBJ1-1, the V gene TRBV18, with no clear D. The CDR3 totals 14 residues. V lost 3 bases to trimming and J lost 2 bases, with 10 bases between them. CDR1 and CDR2 from the germline V gene are KGHSH and LQKENI. The CDR3 bases are TGTGCCAGCTCACCCCGGGTGGCCAACACTGAAGCTTTCTTT. This gives the protein CASSPRVANTEAFF.

The V and J genes are TRBV9 and TRBJ1-1; no clear D gene. This CDR3 has 15 amino acids. V lost 2 bases to trimming and J lost 2 bases, with 13 bases between them. CDR1 and CDR2 (germline): SGDLS, YYNGEE. CDR3 sequence reads: CASSVAWTGNTEAFF. For the CDR3, the DNA is TGTGCCAGCAGCGTTGCGTGGACGGGAAACACTGAAGCTTTCTTT.

Here the CDR3 DNA reads TGTGCCAGTAGTATAAACCTAGCGGGGGGGCTTCGTGAGCAGTTCTTC. Protein sequence: CASSINLAGGLREQFF. J is TRBJ2-1 and V is TRBV19, with TRBD2 matching 12 bases. Germline-derived CDR1 and CDR2 are LNHDA and SQIVND (reference sequence). The V segment lost 2 bases and the J segment 9 bases; nucleotides outside the gene matches: 8. This CDR3 has 16 amino acids.

The CDR3 protein is CASSIMGPGKPAFF. The CDR3 DNA sequence: TGTGCCAGTAGTATAATGGGACCAGGGAAACCGGCTTTCTTT. V gene TRBV19 combines with J gene TRBJ1-1; maybe TRBD1 (5 bases). The CDR3 sequence is 14 residues long. V was cut by 2 bases and J by 11 bases, with 18 bases left in between. In germline, CDR1 is LNHDA, CDR2 SQIVND (reference sequence).

The J gene is TRBJ1-2, the V gene TRBV19; the D gene is possibly TRBD1 (5 bases). The CDR3 loop spans 13 amino acids. CDR1 is LNHDA, CDR2 SQIVND, per germline (reference sequence). Trimming left V 7 bases short and J 8 bases short, with 17 bases between. CDR3 loop: CASTTTAGEGYTF. The CDR3 DNA sequence: TGTGCCAGTACCACTACCGCGGGGGAGGGCTACACCTTC.

The chain employs TRBV28 and TRBJ2-3, with unresolved D. Looked up from germline, CDR1 is MDHEN and CDR2 is SYDVKM. V was shortened by 10 bases and J by 5 bases, with 19 bases between the two germline ends. This CDR3 region has 14 residues. This CDR3 reads CATLEVGLQDTQYF. DNA for the CDR3: TGTGCCACCCTTGAGGTCGGGCTCCAAGATACGCAGTATTTT.

The genes are TRBV5-5 and TRBJ1-2; D is unclear. V was clipped by 7 bases and J by 8 bases, with 15 bases between them. The CDR3 consists of 12 residues. Germline V gene data show CDR1 as SGHKS and CDR2 as YYEKEE (reference sequence). Here the CDR3 DNA reads TGTGCCAGCGATATCTCCGAGGGAGGCTACACCTTC. Protein sequence: CASDISEGGYTF.

The chain uses TRBV9 and TRBJ1-2, with a possible D match to TRBD1 (5 bases). Germline CDR1 is SGDLS and CDR2 is YYNGEE. V was trimmed by 6 bases and J by 9 bases, leaving 27 bases between them. The CDR3 is 16 residues long. The CDR3: CASTPGLGPRRGSYTF. CDR3 in DNA: TGTGCCAGCACCCCGGGACTGGGCCCCCGACGGGGTAGCTACACCTTC.

CDR3 in amino acids: CASSLGQGRFF. The CDR3 DNA reads as TGTGCCAGCAGCTTGGGACAGGGCCGGTTCTTC. This chain connects TRBV7-9 to TRBJ2-1, with 9 bases identical to TRBD1. The CDR3 has 11 residues. V trimming: 3 bases; J trimming: 15 bases; junction bases outside the gene matches: 3. Germline CDR1 reads SEHNR; CDR2 reads FQNEAQ (reference sequence).

V is TRBV5-4 and J is TRBJ1-2; D call uncertain. The CDR3 runs 14 residues. Germline CDR1 and CDR2: SGHNT and YYREEE (reference sequence). The V gene lost 0 bases and the J gene lost 4 bases, with 10 bases spanning the gap. CDR3 DNA sequence: TGTGCCAGCAGCTTGGACGGAAAAAGCTATGGCTACACCTTC. Translation: CASSLDGKSYGYTF. Based on the CDR3 plus reference TRBV5-4 and TRBJ1-2, the full variable domain is ETGVTQSPTHLIKTRGQQVTLRCSSQSGHNTVSWYQQALGQGPQFIFQYYREEENGRGNFPPRFSGLQFPNYSSELNVNALELDDSALYLCASSLDGKSYGYTFGSGTRLTVV.

The CDR3, as DNA: TGCAGCGCCCTTACTGTCTCTGGAAACACCATATATTTT. The encoded protein is CSALTVSGNTIYF. The chain links TRBV29-1 to TRBJ1-3; no firm D call. This CDR3 is built from 13 residues. Trimming cost V 7 bases and J 0 bases, with 10 bases left between them. Germline CDR1 reads SQVTM; CDR2 reads ANQGSEA.

V and J are TRBV7-2 and TRBJ2-7, with TRBD1 as a possible D gene (6 bases). Germline V gene lookup returns CDR1 SGHTA and CDR2 FQGNSA. This CDR3 is built from 14 residues. V shed 1 base and J shed 2 bases, with 9 bases lying between them. The CDR3: CASSLGTAPYEQYF. In nucleotides, the CDR3 is TGTGCCAGCAGCTTAGGGACAGCCCCCTACGAGCAGTACTTC.

There are a few counts of this clone. The V call is TRBV7-2, the J call TRBJ2-3, with D perhaps TRBD2 (7 bases). The CDR3 runs to 15 residues. V lost 4 bases and J 1 base, leaving 12 bases between the germline ends. The germline gives CDR1 SGHTA, CDR2 FQGNSA. The CDR3 region is CASSSLGGGTDTQYF. DNA for the CDR3: TGTGCCAGCAGCTCCCTAGGGGGGGGCACAGATACGCAGTATTTT. Full variable domain (remainder filled in from reference TRBV7-2 and TRBJ2-3): GAGVSQSPSNKVTEKGKDVELRCDPISGHTALYWYRQSLGQGLEFLIYFQGNSAPDKSGLPSDRFSAERTGGSVSTLTIQRTQQEDSAVYLCASSSLGGGTDTQYFGPGTRLTVL.